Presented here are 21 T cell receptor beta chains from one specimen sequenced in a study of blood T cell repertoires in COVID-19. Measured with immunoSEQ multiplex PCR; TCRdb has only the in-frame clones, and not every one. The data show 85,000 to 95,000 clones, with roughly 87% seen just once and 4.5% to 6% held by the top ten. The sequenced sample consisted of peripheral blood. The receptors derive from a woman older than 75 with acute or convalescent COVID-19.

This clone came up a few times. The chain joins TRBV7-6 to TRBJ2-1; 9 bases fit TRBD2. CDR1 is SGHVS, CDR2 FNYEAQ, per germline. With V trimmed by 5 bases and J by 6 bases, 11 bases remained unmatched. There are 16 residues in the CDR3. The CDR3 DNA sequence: TGTGCCAGCAGCCGATCCGGGACTAGCTCTGGCAATGAGCAGTTCTTC. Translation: CASSRSGTSSGNEQFF.

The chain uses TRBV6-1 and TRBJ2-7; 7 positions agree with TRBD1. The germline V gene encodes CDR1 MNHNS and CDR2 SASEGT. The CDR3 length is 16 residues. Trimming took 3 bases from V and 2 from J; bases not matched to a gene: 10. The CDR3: CASSEEGAGGTYEQYF. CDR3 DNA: TGTGCCAGCAGTGAGGAAGGGGCAGGGGGTACCTACGAGCAGTACTTC.

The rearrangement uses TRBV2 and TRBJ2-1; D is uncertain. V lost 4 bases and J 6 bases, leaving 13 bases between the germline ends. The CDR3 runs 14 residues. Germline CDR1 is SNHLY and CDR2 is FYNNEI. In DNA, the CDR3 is TGTGCCAGCAGTGTCGCACTACCGGCCAATGAGCAGTTCTTC. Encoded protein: CASSVALPANEQFF.

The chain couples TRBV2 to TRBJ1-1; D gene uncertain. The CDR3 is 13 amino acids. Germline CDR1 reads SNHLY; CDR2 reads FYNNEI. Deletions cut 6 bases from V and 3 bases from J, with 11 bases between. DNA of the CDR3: TGTGCCAGCAGCACAGACACCTACACTGAAGCTTTCTTT. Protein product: CASSTDTYTEAFF.

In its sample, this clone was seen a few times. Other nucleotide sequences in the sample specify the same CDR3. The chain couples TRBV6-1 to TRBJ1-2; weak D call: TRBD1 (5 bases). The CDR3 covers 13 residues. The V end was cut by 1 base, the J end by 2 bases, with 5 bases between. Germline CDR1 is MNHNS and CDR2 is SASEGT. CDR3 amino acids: CASSEGQNYGYTF. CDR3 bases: TGTGCCAGCAGTGAAGGACAGAACTATGGCTACACCTTC.

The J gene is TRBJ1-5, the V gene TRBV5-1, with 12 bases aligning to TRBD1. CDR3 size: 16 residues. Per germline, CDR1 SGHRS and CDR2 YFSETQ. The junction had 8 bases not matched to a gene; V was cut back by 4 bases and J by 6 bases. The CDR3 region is CASSLTGTGGGQPQHF. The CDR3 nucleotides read TGCGCCAGCAGCCTAACTGGGACAGGGGGCGGTCAGCCCCAGCATTTT.

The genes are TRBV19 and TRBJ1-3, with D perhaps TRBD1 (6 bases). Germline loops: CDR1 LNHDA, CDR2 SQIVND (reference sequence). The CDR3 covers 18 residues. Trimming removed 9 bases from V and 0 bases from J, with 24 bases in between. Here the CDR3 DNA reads TGTGCCAGCGTCCTTCGGGGGGGGGCGATAACCTCTGGAAACACCATATATTTT. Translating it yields CASVLRGGAITSGNTIYF. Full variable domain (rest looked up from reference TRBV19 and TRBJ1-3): DGGITQSPKYLFRKEGQNVTLSCEQNLNHDAMYWYRQDPGQGLRLIYYSQIVNDFQKGDIAEGYSVSREKKESFPLTVTSAQKNPTAFYLCASVLRGGAITSGNTIYFGEGSWLTVV.

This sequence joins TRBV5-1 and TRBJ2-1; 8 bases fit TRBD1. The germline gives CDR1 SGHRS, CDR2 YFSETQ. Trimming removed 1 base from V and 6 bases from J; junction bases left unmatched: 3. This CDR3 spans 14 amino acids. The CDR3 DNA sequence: TGCGCCAGCAGCTTGCTACAGGGGGGCAATGAGCAGTTCTTC. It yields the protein CASSLLQGGNEQFF.

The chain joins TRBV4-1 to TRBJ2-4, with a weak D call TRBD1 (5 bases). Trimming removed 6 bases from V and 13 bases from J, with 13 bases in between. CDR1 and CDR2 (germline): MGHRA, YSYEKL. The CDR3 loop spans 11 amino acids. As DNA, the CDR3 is TGCGCCAGCAGTTCTACGACAGTACAGTACTTC. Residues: CASSSTTVQYF.

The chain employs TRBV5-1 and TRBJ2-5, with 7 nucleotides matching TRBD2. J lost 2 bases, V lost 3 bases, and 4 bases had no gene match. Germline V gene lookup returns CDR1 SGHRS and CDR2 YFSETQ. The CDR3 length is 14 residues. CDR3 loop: CASSWSSGQETQYF. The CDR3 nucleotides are TGCGCCAGCAGCTGGTCTAGCGGTCAAGAGACCCAGTACTTC. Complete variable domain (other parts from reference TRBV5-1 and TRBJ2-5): KAGVTQTPRYLIKTRGQQVTLSCSPISGHRSVSWYQQTPGQGLQFLFEYFSETQRNKGNFPGRFSGRQFSNSRSEMNVSTLELGDSALYLCASSWSSGQETQYFGPGTRLLVL.

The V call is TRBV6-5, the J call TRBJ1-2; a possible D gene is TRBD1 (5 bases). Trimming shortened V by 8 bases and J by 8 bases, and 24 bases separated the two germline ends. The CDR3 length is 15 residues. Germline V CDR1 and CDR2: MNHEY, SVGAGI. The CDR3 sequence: CASALKPGLRGGYTF. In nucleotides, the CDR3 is TGTGCCAGCGCCCTGAAACCGGGACTGCGGGGCGGCTACACCTTC.

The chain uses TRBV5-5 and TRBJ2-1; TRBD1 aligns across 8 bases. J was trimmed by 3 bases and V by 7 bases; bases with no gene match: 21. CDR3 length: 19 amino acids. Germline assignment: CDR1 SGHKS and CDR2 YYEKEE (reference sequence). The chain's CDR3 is CASHHLQGVPSDSYNEQFF. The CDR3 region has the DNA TGTGCCAGCCACCATCTACAGGGGGTCCCTAGCGACAGCTACAATGAGCAGTTCTTC.

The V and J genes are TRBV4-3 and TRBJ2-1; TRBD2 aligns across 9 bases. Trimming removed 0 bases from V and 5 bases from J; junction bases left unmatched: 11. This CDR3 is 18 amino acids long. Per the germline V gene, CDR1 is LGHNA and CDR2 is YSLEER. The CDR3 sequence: CASSQEPPPSGAHNEQFF. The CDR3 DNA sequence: TGCGCCAGCAGCCAAGAGCCACCCCCTAGCGGGGCCCACAATGAGCAGTTCTTC.

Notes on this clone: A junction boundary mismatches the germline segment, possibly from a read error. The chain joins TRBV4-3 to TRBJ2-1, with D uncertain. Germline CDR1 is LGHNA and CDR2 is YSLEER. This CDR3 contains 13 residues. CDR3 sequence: CASSQQPVTEHFF. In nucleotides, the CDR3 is TGCGCCAGCAGCCAACAACCGGTGACTGAGCACTTCTTC.

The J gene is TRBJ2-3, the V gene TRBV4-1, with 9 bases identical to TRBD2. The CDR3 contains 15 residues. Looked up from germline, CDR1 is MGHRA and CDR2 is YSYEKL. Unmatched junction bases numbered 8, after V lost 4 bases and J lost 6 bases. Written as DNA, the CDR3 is TGCGCCAGCAGCCCCGGGCTAGCGGGACGCGATACGCAGTATTTT. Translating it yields CASSPGLAGRDTQYF.

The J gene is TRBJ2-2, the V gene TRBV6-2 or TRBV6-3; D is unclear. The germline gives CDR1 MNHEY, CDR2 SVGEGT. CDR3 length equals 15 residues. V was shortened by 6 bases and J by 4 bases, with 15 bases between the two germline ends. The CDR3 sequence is CASSPHRTSTGELFF. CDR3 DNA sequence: TGTGCCAGCAGCCCCCATCGCACTTCCACCGGGGAGCTGTTTTTT.

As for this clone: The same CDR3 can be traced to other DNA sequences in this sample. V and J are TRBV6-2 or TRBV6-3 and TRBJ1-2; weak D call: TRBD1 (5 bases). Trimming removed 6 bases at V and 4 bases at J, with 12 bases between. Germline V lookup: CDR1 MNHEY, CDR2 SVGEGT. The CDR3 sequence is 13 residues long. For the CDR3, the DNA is TGTGCCAGCAGCCTCCCGGGGGGCTATGGCTACACCTTC. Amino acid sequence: CASSLPGGYGYTF.

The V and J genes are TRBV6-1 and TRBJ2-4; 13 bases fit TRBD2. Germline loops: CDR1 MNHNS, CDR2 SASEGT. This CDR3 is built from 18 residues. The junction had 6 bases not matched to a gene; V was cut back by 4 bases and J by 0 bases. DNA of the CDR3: TGTGCCAGCAGTGGCGGGACTAGCGGGGCCTCAGCCAAAAACATTCAGTACTTC. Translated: CASSGGTSGASAKNIQYF.

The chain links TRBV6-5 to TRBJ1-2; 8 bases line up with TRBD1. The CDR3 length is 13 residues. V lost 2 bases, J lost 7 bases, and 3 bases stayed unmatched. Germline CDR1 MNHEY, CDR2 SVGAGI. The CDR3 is CASSYSDRGGYTF. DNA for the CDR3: TGTGCCAGCAGTTACAGTGACAGGGGTGGCTACACCTTC.

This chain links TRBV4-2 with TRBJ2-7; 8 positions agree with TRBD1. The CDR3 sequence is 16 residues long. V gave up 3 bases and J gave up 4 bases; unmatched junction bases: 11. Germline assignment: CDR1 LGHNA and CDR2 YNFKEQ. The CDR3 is CASSQPSGQGNYEQYF. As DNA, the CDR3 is TGTGCCAGCAGCCAGCCAAGTGGACAGGGAAATTACGAGCAGTACTTC.

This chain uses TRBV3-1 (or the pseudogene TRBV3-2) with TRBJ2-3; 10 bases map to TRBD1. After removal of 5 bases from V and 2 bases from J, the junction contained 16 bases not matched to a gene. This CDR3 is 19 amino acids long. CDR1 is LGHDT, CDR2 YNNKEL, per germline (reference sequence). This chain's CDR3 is CASSTGTGDHLDPTDTQYF. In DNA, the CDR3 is TGTGCCAGCAGCACCGGGACAGGGGATCACCTTGACCCCACAGATACGCAGTATTTT.